Listed below are T cell receptor beta chains from one sample, sequenced in a study of identical twins' blood T cells. From the 5' RACE reads, TCRdb called clonotypes with MiXCR, one entry per CDR3 protein. The table shows 400,000 or so distinct CDR3 sequences, with roughly 31% occurring only once. The specimen was PBMCs. The receptors were gathered from a woman aged 18 to 55 in good health. The CDR3 runs from the conserved cysteine through the conserved F or W. The order of the fields is clone size, J gene, D gene, V gene, CDR3 protein, CDR3 DNA. A D gene is named only where the DNA matches it firmly. Clone size, where shown, is once, few, many, or a class for clones that have expanded.

NA | TRBJ2-1 | NA | TRBV20-1 | CSVRLGDYNEQFF | TGCAGTGTCAGACTTGGGGATTACAATGAGCAGTTCTTC
NA | TRBJ1-1 | NA | TRBV20-1 | CSATPRADTEAFF | TGCAGTGCTACCCCCCGGGCGGACACTGAAGCTTTCTTT
NA | TRBJ2-3 | TRBD2 | TRBV29-1 | CSVGSSGRDTQYF | TGCAGCGTTGGATCTAGCGGGAGGGATACGCAGTATTTT
NA | TRBJ2-7 | TRBD1 | TRBV25-1 | CAAYGDSSYEQYF | TGTGCCGCATACGGGGACAGCTCCTACGAGCAGTACTTC
few | TRBJ1-4 | NA | TRBV12-3/TRBV12-4 | CASSFRSVNEKLFF | TGTGCCAGCAGTTTTCGATCAGTCAATGAAAAACTGTTTTTT
few | TRBJ2-2 | NA | TRBV2 | CASSEETVPNTGELFF | TGTGCCAGCAGTGAAGAAACCGTGCCGAACACCGGGGAGCTGTTTTTT
few | TRBJ2-3 | NA | TRBV10-3 | CASGRGQHSTDTQYF | TGTGCCTCAGGCCGAGGGCAACACTCCACAGATACGCAGTATTTT
NA | TRBJ1-1 | NA | TRBV27 | CASTGSNTEAFF | TGTGCCAGCACCGGTTCGAACACTGAAGCTTTCTTT
NA | TRBJ2-1 | NA | TRBV7-2 | CASSASLYNEQFF | TGTGCCAGCAGCGCCTCGTTGTACAATGAGCAGTTCTTC
many | TRBJ2-2 | NA | TRBV29-1 | CSVRRPGDGELFF | TGCAGCGTCCGAAGACCCGGGGACGGGGAGCTGTTTTTT
NA | TRBJ1-1 | NA | TRBV10-3 | CAIRGVAEAFF | TGTGCCATCAGGGGGGTAGCCGAAGCTTTCTTT
many | TRBJ1-2 | NA | TRBV2 | CASTAGSYGYTF | TGTGCCAGCACAGCGGGCAGCTATGGCTACACCTTC